Each of the 32 T cell receptor beta chains below was sequenced from the same sample in a study of PD-1 blockade in classical Hodgkin lymphoma. In every patient, relapse followed autologous stem cell transplantation, while exposure to brentuximab vedotin differed. Profiled with immunoSEQ multiplex PCR; TCRdb holds only in-frame clones, not every one. The table has over 10,000 clones, around 87% seen once. The specimen was peripheral blood mononuclear cells (PBMCs), collected at baseline. All receptors come from a human donor with classical Hodgkin lymphoma.

The chain has TRBV7-9 and TRBJ2-2; the D is unclear. Trimming pared 4 bases from V and 2 bases from J, leaving 8 bases between. The CDR3 sequence is 14 residues long. The germline V gene encodes CDR1 SEHNR and CDR2 FQNEAQ (reference sequence). CDR3 sequence: CASSSAANTGELFF. CDR3 nucleotide sequence: TGTGCCAGCAGCTCCGCGGCCAACACCGGGGAGCTGTTTTTT.

This clone was recorded once. The chain recombines TRBV5-8 with TRBJ1-5, with D possibly TRBD1 on 5 matching bases. The CDR3 length is 15 residues. V was clipped by 1 base and J by 0 bases, with 8 bases between them. Germline V gene sequence: CDR1 SGHTS, CDR2 YDEGEE. The CDR3: CASSLQGYSNQPQHF. In DNA form, the CDR3 reads TGTGCCAGCAGCTTGCAGGGTTATAGCAATCAGCCCCAGCATTTT.

This chain links TRBV30 with TRBJ2-2; D unclear. V was cut by 2 bases and J by 4 bases, with 2 bases left in between. The V gene's germline CDR1 is GTSNPN and CDR2 SVGIG (reference sequence). The CDR3 loop spans 11 amino acids. The CDR3: CAWSSTGELFF. The CDR3 DNA is TGTGCCTGGAGTAGCACCGGGGAGCTGTTTTTT.

The chain uses TRBV6-1 and TRBJ1-1; TRBD1 is a possible D gene (6 bases). Trimming took off 0 bases at V and 2 bases at J, with 19 bases between the two ends. The CDR3 has 18 amino acids. The germline CDR1 and CDR2 sequences are MNHNS and SASEGT. This chain's CDR3 is CASSEAAPGWTVNTEAFF. CDR3 DNA sequence: TGTGCCAGCAGTGAAGCGGCCCCGGGCTGGACAGTAAACACTGAAGCTTTCTTT.

V and J are TRBV7-9 and TRBJ2-5; 10 bases align to TRBD2. J was trimmed by 1 base and V by 5 bases; bases with no gene match: 4. This CDR3 comprises 15 residues. In germline, CDR1 is SEHNR, CDR2 FQNEAQ (reference sequence). The CDR3 loop reads CASSHASGGQETQYF. The CDR3 coding sequence is TGTGCCAGCAGCCACGCTAGCGGGGGCCAAGAGACCCAGTACTTC.

The chain combines TRBV28 with TRBJ2-7; no clear D gene. Germline loops: CDR1 MDHEN, CDR2 SYDVKM. This CDR3 has 12 amino acids. V lost 4 bases, J lost 6 bases, and 10 bases lay in between. The CDR3 DNA reads as TGTGCCAGCAGTTCATCCGCGGCCGAGCAGTACTTC. The encoded protein is CASSSSAAEQYF.

This clone was found once. This chain connects TRBV6-6 to TRBJ1-6, with no clear D. Germline V gene sequence: CDR1 MNHNY, CDR2 SVGAGI (reference sequence). The CDR3 sequence is 13 residues long. Trimming took off 2 bases at V and 6 bases at J, with 5 bases between the two ends. The CDR3 sequence: CASSYNLNSPLHF. The CDR3 DNA reads TGTGCCAGCAGTTACAACCTTAATTCACCCCTCCACTTT.

This sequence joins TRBV19 and TRBJ2-2; tentatively, D is TRBD1 (6 bases). Germline V CDR1 and CDR2: LNHDA, SQIVND (reference sequence). Trimming pared 3 bases from V and 1 base from J, leaving 15 bases between. The CDR3 is made up of 17 amino acids. The CDR3 DNA reads TGTGCCAGTAGTATGTCTTCAGGACAGCTGAACACCGGGGAGCTGTTTTTT. Protein: CASSMSSGQLNTGELFF.

This clone has only one observation. The chain recombines TRBV5-4 with TRBJ2-4, with 10 bases aligning to TRBD2. The CDR3 covers 15 residues. With 4 bases clipped from V and 3 bases from J, the junction kept 4 bases outside the gene matches. CDR1 and CDR2 (germline): SGHNT, YYREEE (reference sequence). The chain's CDR3 is CASSHPSGSKNIQYF. The CDR3 DNA reads TGTGCCAGCAGCCATCCTAGCGGGAGCAAAAACATTCAGTACTTC.

This clone was recorded a few times. The chain recombines TRBV7-2 with TRBJ2-3, with 7 bases matching TRBD1. The germline CDR1 and CDR2 sequences are SGHTA and FQGNSA. The junction had 4 bases not matched to a gene; V was cut back by 6 bases and J by 4 bases. This CDR3 has 13 residues. This CDR3 is CASRLTGPDTQYF. The CDR3, as DNA: TGTGCCAGCAGACTGACAGGGCCAGATACGCAGTATTTT.

The rearrangement joins TRBV5-1 to TRBJ2-5; D may correspond to TRBD1 or TRBD2 (5 bases each). CDR3 size: 15 residues. CDR1 and CDR2 (germline): SGHRS, YFSETQ. V was shortened by 3 bases and J by 5 bases, with 17 bases between the two germline ends. CDR3 in amino acids: CASSSSPVWGETQYF. DNA for the CDR3: TGCGCCAGCAGCTCCAGCCCAGTCTGGGGGGAGACCCAGTACTTC.

This chain joins TRBV6-5 and TRBJ1-6; D possibly corresponds to TRBD1 (5 bases). V shed 8 bases and J shed 7 bases, with 15 bases lying between them. Looked up from germline, CDR1 is MNHEY and CDR2 is SVGAGI. CDR3 length: 14 residues. As DNA, the CDR3 is TGTGCCAGCCTCTCCCCGGAGGGGAATTCACCCCTCCACTTT. Translation: CASLSPEGNSPLHF.

The chain recombines TRBV30 with TRBJ1-1; D is perhaps TRBD1 (6 bases). Germline-derived CDR1 and CDR2 are GTSNPN and SVGIG (reference sequence). The CDR3 loop spans 13 amino acids. The V end lost 3 bases, the J end lost 8 bases, and 16 bases lay between the germline ends. The CDR3 nucleotides are TGTGCCTGGAGGGGACATCCATCTTGGGAAGCTTTCTTT. This codes for CAWRGHPSWEAFF.

The chain joins TRBV25-1 to TRBJ1-3; D is unclear. The CDR3 has 15 residues. V lost 3 bases to trimming and J lost 2 bases, with 11 bases between them. In germline, CDR1 is MGHDK, CDR2 SYGVNS. CDR3 coding DNA: TGTGCCAGCAGTGAGGGTATAGTGCCTGGAAACACCATATATTTT. It yields the protein CASSEGIVPGNTIYF. The complete variable domain, with remaining parts taken from reference TRBV25-1 and TRBJ1-3, reads EADIYQTPRYLVIGTGKKITLECSQTMGHDKMYWYQQDPGMELHLIHYSYGVNSTEKGDLSSESTVSRIRTEHFPLTLESARPSHTSQYLCASSEGIVPGNTIYFGEGSWLTVV.

The V gene is TRBV18, the J gene TRBJ2-1, with 10 positions matching TRBD2. CDR1 is KGHSH, CDR2 LQKENI, per germline. The CDR3 contains 14 residues. V lost 8 bases and J lost 5; bases outside the gene matches: 6. CDR3 region: CASHSGGSHNEQFF. CDR3 coding DNA: TGTGCCAGCCATAGCGGGGGGTCCCACAATGAGCAGTTCTTC.

The J gene is TRBJ2-2, the V gene TRBV7-2, with TRBD2 identical over 7 bases. There are 17 residues in the CDR3. CDR1 and CDR2 from the germline V gene are SGHTA and FQGNSA. The V gene end was trimmed by 4 bases and the J gene end by 5 bases; junction bases not matched to a gene: 13. CDR3 DNA: TGTGCCAGCAGCTCGCCCCGTAGGGCGGGGGTTACCGGGGAGCTGTTTTTT. This encodes CASSSPRRAGVTGELFF. The full variable domain, with the rest looked up from reference TRBV7-2 and TRBJ2-2, is GAGVSQSPSNKVTEKGKDVELRCDPISGHTALYWYRQSLGQGLEFLIYFQGNSAPDKSGLPSDRFSAERTGGSVSTLTIQRTQQEDSAVYLCASSSPRRAGVTGELFFGEGSRLTVL.

With respect to this clone: Other DNA sequences within the sample encode an identical CDR3. The V and J genes are TRBV30 and TRBJ2-3, with 9 bases that match TRBD2. Germline V gives CDR1 GTSNPN, CDR2 SVGIG (reference sequence). The CDR3 has 14 amino acids. V shed 3 bases and J 0 bases; nucleotides not matched to a gene: 1. CDR3 sequence (DNA): TGTGCCTGGAGGACTAGCGGAAGCACAGATACGCAGTATTTT. Amino acids: CAWRTSGSTDTQYF. The entire variable domain, with the rest obtained from reference TRBV30 and TRBJ2-3, is as follows: SQTIHQWPATLVQPVGSPLSLECTVEGTSNPNLYWYRQAAGRGLQLLFYSVGIGQISSEVPQNLSASRPQDRQFILSSKKLLLSDSGFYLCAWRTSGSTDTQYFGPGTRLTVL.

This clone was counted a single time. The chain recombines TRBV6-5 with TRBJ2-2; D is undetermined. This CDR3 is built from 13 residues. The V end was cut by 5 bases, the J end by 2 bases, with 6 bases between. CDR1 and CDR2 from the germline V gene are MNHEY and SVGAGI. The CDR3 sequence is CASSGGNTGELFF. CDR3 bases: TGTGCCAGCAGTGGTGGTAACACCGGGGAGCTGTTTTTT.

This sequence joins TRBV18 and TRBJ1-5; weak D call: TRBD1 (5 bases). The CDR3 length is 13 residues. The germline V gene has CDR1 KGHSH and CDR2 LQKENI. Trimming removed 3 bases from V and 8 bases from J, with 11 bases in between. The CDR3 here is CASSPGGNEPQHF. CDR3 sequence (DNA): TGTGCCAGCTCACCGGGGGGGAACGAGCCCCAGCATTTT.

The rearrangement joins TRBV7-3 to TRBJ2-1; the match to TRBD1 covers 8 bases. Per germline, CDR1 SGHTA and CDR2 FQGTGA. The CDR3 loop spans 15 amino acids. Trimming cost V 1 base and J 7 bases; bases outside gene matches: 6. The CDR3: CASSLIGTGSNEQFF. CDR3 nucleotide sequence: TGTGCCAGCAGCTTAATAGGGACAGGATCTAATGAGCAGTTCTTC.

The chain recombines TRBV28 with TRBJ2-5, with D maybe TRBD2 (6 bases). CDR3 length: 15 amino acids. Germline CDR1 reads MDHEN; CDR2 reads SYDVKM. Between the trimmed V and J ends, which lost 3 bases and 5 bases, there was a span of 16 bases. The CDR3 sequence: CASSFIAAVGETQYF. Written as DNA, the CDR3 is TGTGCCAGCAGTTTTATAGCGGCGGTCGGGGAGACCCAGTACTTC.

The CDR3, as DNA: TGTGCCAGCCGAGGAGTCTCAAGCGAGCAGTACTTC. Protein sequence: CASRGVSSEQYF. The chain recombines TRBV25-1 with TRBJ2-7; D gene unclear. CDR1 is MGHDK, CDR2 SYGVNS, per germline. Deletions cut 8 bases from V and 6 bases from J, with 14 bases between. The CDR3 runs to 12 residues.

This chain joins TRBV18 and TRBJ1-1, with 7 bases lining up with TRBD1. Germline CDR1 is KGHSH and CDR2 is LQKENI. V lost 1 base and J lost 6; bases outside the gene matches: 8. This CDR3 is built from 15 residues. This CDR3 reads CASSPHKGAWAEAFF. The CDR3 nucleotides read TGTGCCAGCTCACCACATAAGGGGGCGTGGGCTGAAGCTTTCTTT.

V gene TRBV5-5 combines with J gene TRBJ2-2; 8 bases map to TRBD2. Germline lookup yields CDR1 SGHKS and CDR2 YYEKEE (reference sequence). The CDR3 loop spans 16 amino acids. V lost 3 bases to trimming and J lost 6 bases; unmatched junction nucleotides: 10. The DNA of the CDR3 is TGTGCCAGCAGCTCTGGAGCGGGAGTAATAGCCGGGGAGCTGTTTTTT. Protein sequence: CASSSGAGVIAGELFF.

The genes are TRBV5-8 and TRBJ2-3; D not resolved. The CDR3 has 15 residues. V dropped 1 base and J dropped 0 bases, with 9 bases sitting between them. Per the germline V gene, CDR1 is SGHTS and CDR2 is YDEGEE. The CDR3, as DNA: TGTGCCAGCAGCTTGTGGGGTACTAGCACAGATACGCAGTATTTT. This codes for CASSLWGTSTDTQYF. The whole variable domain, filled in from reference TRBV5-8 and TRBJ2-3, reads EAGVTQSPTHLIKTRGQQATLRCSPISGHTSVYWYQQALGLGLQFLLWYDEGEERNRGNFPPRFSGRQFPNYSSELNVNALELEDSALYLCASSLWGTSTDTQYFGPGTRLTVL.

The rearrangement links TRBV5-1 to TRBJ2-2, with D uncertain. The CDR3 is made up of 13 amino acids. Trimming shortened V by 1 base and J by 1 base, and 2 bases separated the two germline ends. From germline, CDR1 is SGHRS and CDR2 YFSETQ. The CDR3 loop is CASSLMNTGELFF. CDR3 coding DNA: TGCGCCAGCAGCTTGATGAACACCGGGGAGCTGTTTTTT.

The rearrangement links TRBV14 to TRBJ2-1; perhaps D is TRBD1 or TRBD2 (6 bases each). Trimming pared 0 bases from V and 8 bases from J, leaving 17 bases between. The CDR3 spans 16 residues. The germline gives CDR1 SGHDN, CDR2 FVKESK. The CDR3 spells CASSQELGAGNDEQFF. The CDR3 DNA reads as TGTGCCAGCAGCCAAGAGTTGGGGGCGGGGAATGATGAGCAGTTCTTC.

This rearrangement joins TRBV5-1 to TRBJ2-7, with a weak D call TRBD2 (6 bases). The germline CDR1 and CDR2 sequences are SGHRS and YFSETQ. The V end was cut by 0 bases, the J end by 7 bases, with 17 bases between. CDR3 length: 15 amino acids. In DNA, the CDR3 is TGCGCCAGCAGCTTGGAGGCCGGGGGTTGGGAGGAGCAGTACTTC. Residues: CASSLEAGGWEEQYF.

The chain couples TRBV6-5 to TRBJ1-1; D gene ambiguous. There are 12 residues in the CDR3. Trimming pared 6 bases from V and 12 bases from J, leaving 17 bases between. The germline V gene has CDR1 MNHEY and CDR2 SVGAGI. DNA for the CDR3: TGTGCCAGCAGACTCGACACCGAACGGTCTTTCTTT. This codes for CASRLDTERSFF.

This chain uses TRBV14 with TRBJ2-1; the D gene is possibly TRBD1 (6 bases). The CDR3 has 16 amino acids. Between the trimmed V and J ends, which lost 3 bases and 5 bases, there was a span of 17 bases. CDR1 is SGHDN and CDR2 is FVKESK in the germline V gene. For the CDR3, the DNA is TGTGCCAGCAGCCAGGTTTACAGGGCCCTCGACAATGAGCAGTTCTTC. This encodes CASSQVYRALDNEQFF.

CDR3 coding DNA: TGTGCCAGTAGTATCCAGGGGTTTGGGGAGACCCAGTACTTC. It is translated as CASSIQGFGETQYF. The chain employs TRBV19 and TRBJ2-5, with D tentatively TRBD1 (6 bases). CDR1 LNHDA and CDR2 SQIVND come from the germline V gene (reference sequence). The CDR3 has 14 residues. The ends were cut back, 3 bases at V and 5 bases at J, with 13 bases in the middle. The full variable domain, completed using reference TRBV19 and TRBJ2-5, is DGGITQSPKYLFRKEGQNVTLSCEQNLNHDAMYWYRQDPGQGLRLIYYSQIVNDFQKGDIAEGYSVSREKKESFPLTVTSAQKNPTAFYLCASSIQGFGETQYFGPGTRLLVL.

This chain connects TRBV11-1 to TRBJ2-3, with 10 nucleotides matching TRBD2. Looked up from germline, CDR1 is SGHAT and CDR2 is FQDESV (reference sequence). This CDR3 spans 18 amino acids. V shed 6 bases, J shed 0 bases, and the junction held 12 bases outside the gene matches. In nucleotides, the CDR3 is TGTGCCAGCAGAGCTGGTGACCTAGCGGGAGTCAGCACAGATACGCAGTATTTT. The encoded protein is CASRAGDLAGVSTDTQYF.